The sequence of this TCR beta chain was determined in a study of immune evolution from preneoplasia to lung adenocarcinoma. Turning to the study itself: HLA loss of heterozygosity: over 5.5% AIS, under 19% MIA, 30% to 35% ADC, none AAH.

Trimming cost V 3 bases and J 8 bases, with 13 bases left between them. Looked up from germline, CDR1 is SEHNR and CDR2 is FQNEAQ (reference sequence). The length of the CDR3 is 13 residues. In regard to this clone: Its specificity is not known.

Using immunoSEQ multiplex PCR, the repertoire was profiled, and TCRdb retains in-frame clones only, with some absent. The repertoire includes over 6,500 clones, under 85% of them detected once, and roughly 2.5% sits in the top ten. Study-level findings and limits: Compared with EGFR-mutant or double wild-type lesions, KRAS-mutant nodules were more clonal.

The chain carries TRBV7-9 and TRBJ1-2, with a weak D call TRBD1 (5 bases). The sequence was obtained from an elderly person with lung adenocarcinoma. The material sequenced was FFPE minimally invasive lung adenocarcinoma tissue. The CDR3 DNA is TGTGCCAGCAGCTTCCCTGGGGGGGAAGGCTACACCTTC. Translated: CASSFPGGEGYTF.